Described below is a single T cell receptor (beta chain) sequence and its context. As yet, its antigen is unknown. The data stem from a study of cytomegalovirus exposure and HLA in healthy donors. Notes on the study in general: Accounts indicate the classifier identified cytomegalovirus status with strong specificity and sensitivity. TCR association rates varied by HLA locus in a later analysis, with DRB1 highest and HLA-C lowest. Most of the TCR beta V segments (in an earlier analysis) were productive either about 87% or about 30% of the time.

This CDR3 region has 15 residues. PCR was performed using 60 Vbeta and 13 Jbeta primers. The repertoire was sequenced with immunoSEQ multiplex PCR; TCRdb's copy has only in-frame clones and lacks some. The table gives 100,000 to 150,000 clones; the top ten clones make up approximately 3.8% of it. The sample consisted of PBMCs. The rearrangement joins TRBV21-1 to TRBJ1-5. TRBV21-1 is assigned pseudogene status. The sequence derives from a man younger than 30 in good health and CMV-seronegative. CDR3 bases: TGTGCCAGCAGCAAAAACTCGAGCGGCAATCAGCCCCAGCATTTT. It translates to CASSKNSSGNQPQHF.